This T cell receptor beta chain comes out of a study of blood T cell repertoires in COVID-19 (dated by TCRdb to between 2020 and 2021). Context from the whole study: Samples covering the acute and convalescent phases of COVID-19 were provided by collaborators in the United States, Italy and Spain. The material from the prospective study consisted of cDNA or gDNA derived from T cells, B-cell-depleted T cells, or PBMCs. The dataset comprised deeply sampled blood TCRbeta repertoires from subjects exposed to, actively infected with, or recovered from COVID-19. The repertoires were released in a freely available public database meant as a resource for research on the immune response to SARS-CoV-2. The samples were drawn from two sources: the first 160 participants of the ongoing ImmuneRACE study, and over 950 subjects contributed by 6 global collaborators. The sample metadata nearly always contained a de-identified subject ID, COVID-19 status, age in years and sex. HLA class I and class II types, where available, came from metadata supplied by the sample provider rather than from assay-based typing.

This clone was recorded only once. It has no known antigen specificity. No base-level quality is on record; no much larger clone is a single base apart. Whole blood was collected in K2EDTA tubes by collaborating institutions according to the institutions' own protocols. For TCRbeta analysis, collaborators shipped samples as frozen whole blood, isolated PBMCs, or DNA extracted from either of those sample types. What the authors observed across the whole study: The quantity of clinical and demographic metadata differed by source and by participant and was supplied without curation.

CDR1 and CDR2 (MRHNA, SNTAGT) derive from the germline V gene. V gives up 6 bases and J gives up 0 bases, and the segment between their germline ends measures 15 bases. From the cysteine through the phenylalanine, the CDR3 covers 17 amino acids. Solely the CDR3 DNA is kept, with 51 bases framed from the first base. The immunoSEQ Assay, a bias-controlled multiplex PCR, was used to amplify TCRbeta CDR3 regions from genomic DNA. Regarding the original processing steps: The number of nucleated cells in each sample was estimated from the amplification of reference gene primers within the assay. To quantify the absolute abundance of each unique TCRbeta CDR3 rearrangement, sequence reads were collapsed and filtered. For each sample, productive Simpson clonality was calculated as the square root of Simpson's diversity index over productive rearrangements. As stored in TCRdb, this immuneACCESS dataset retains in-frame rearrangements with V and J assigned. A fraction of the clones does not appear; measured against another copy, unresolved V genes explain less than half of the discrepancy, and the remainder lacks a known reason. V, J and clone size were drawn from that table, and D and trimming were deduced from the DNA. The sample data list some 96,000 clones, and less than 95% of these were observed just once. 1.7% of the sample is held by the ten biggest clonotypes.

Sequenced: peripheral blood. The chain is encoded by TRBV6-4 joined to TRBJ1-6, and TRBD1 may be the D gene, going by 5 matching bases. The TCR was taken from a man between 60 and 75 years old with acute or convalescent COVID-19. The nucleotide sequence is TGTGCCAGCAGCCTGGAGGGCAGGGACTCCTATAATTCACCCCTCCACTTT. Its protein is CASSLEGRDSYNSPLHF.